Shown below are 12 T cell receptor beta chains from a single sample sequenced in a study of blood T cells in healthy people across ages. The second PCR ran roughly 7 to 12 cycles with a sample-barcoded 5' primer and J-beta primers. One entry per CDR3 protein, called by TCRdb with MiXCR from the 5' RACE reads. The sample holds approximately 1.5 million distinct CDR3 sequences; around 36% are singletons and the top ten take 11%. What was sequenced was blood. Receptor source: a woman in her twenties or thirties in good health.

The CDR3 DNA reads TGCAGTGCTTATCGCGGACTCTACGAGCAGTACTTC. Its translation is CSAYRGLYEQYF. This chain links TRBV20-1 with TRBJ2-5; TRBD2 is a possible D gene (5 bases). The J call could be wrong; TRBJ2-7 is a better fit for the DNA end. This CDR3 has 12 amino acids. CDR1 is DFQATT and CDR2 is SNEGSKA in the germline V gene (reference sequence).

The CDR3 nucleotides read TGTGCCAGCAGTTTTACAGGGAATAATTCACCCCTCCACTTT. This gives the protein CASSFTGNNSPLHF. The V gene is TRBV12-3 or TRBV12-4, the J gene TRBJ1-6, with a weak D call TRBD1 (6 bases). This CDR3 has 14 amino acids. V was clipped by 3 bases and J by 5 bases, with 8 bases between them.

The V call is TRBV7-2, the J call TRBJ2-7; D call uncertain. V lost 3 bases and J 2 bases, leaving 17 bases between the germline ends. This CDR3 has 16 amino acids. Germline CDR1 is SGHTA and CDR2 is FQGNSA. In DNA form, the CDR3 reads TGTGCCAGCAGCTTGACACTCTTTCCCGGCCCCTACGAGCAGTACTTC. Its translation is CASSLTLFPGPYEQYF.

The chain joins TRBV27 to TRBJ2-7, with 7 bases fitting TRBD1. V was pared by 5 bases and J by 0 bases, with 7 bases of the junction left unmatched. The CDR3 consists of 15 residues. Germline V gives CDR1 MNHEY, CDR2 SMNVEV (reference sequence). CDR3 sequence (DNA): TGTGCCAGCAGTGTGACAGGGCACCCCTCCTACGAGCAGTACTTC. Translation: CASSVTGHPSYEQYF.

The chain recombines TRBV11-3 with TRBJ2-1; D call uncertain. Germline V lookup: CDR1 SGHNT, CDR2 YENEEA. The CDR3 has 15 amino acids. Trimming left V 5 bases short and J 1 base short, with 12 bases between. Written as DNA, the CDR3 is TGTGCCAGCAGCGTGGACCGGACGTCCTACAATGAGCAGTTCTTC. Translated, it gives CASSVDRTSYNEQFF.

This clonotype was seen just once. The V and J genes are TRBV3-1 and TRBJ1-2; D perhaps matches TRBD1 (5 bases). The CDR3 loop spans 12 amino acids. V gave up 1 base and J gave up 7 bases, with 7 bases separating them. Looked up from germline, CDR1 is LGHDT and CDR2 is YNNKEL (reference sequence). CDR3: CASSQAGAGYTF. The CDR3 DNA follows: TGTGCCAGCAGCCAAGCCGGGGCTGGCTACACCTTC.

The rearrangement uses TRBV28 and TRBJ1-1; TRBD1 might be the D (5 bases). Germline CDR1 is MDHEN and CDR2 is SYDVKM. This CDR3 is 14 amino acids long. Trimming took off 5 bases at V and 1 base at J, with 11 bases between the two ends. CDR3 loop: CASSNGGTNTEAFF. CDR3 coding DNA: TGTGCCAGCAGTAACGGGGGGACGAACACTGAAGCTTTCTTT.

V and J are TRBV12-3 or TRBV12-4 and TRBJ2-7; 14 bases line up with TRBD2. The ends lost 5 bases at V and 8 bases at J; junction bases unmatched: 8. CDR3 length: 15 residues. The CDR3 region has the DNA TGTGCCAGCAGTGGCCCCGGGACTAGCGGGAGCCAGCAGTACTTC. This gives the protein CASSGPGTSGSQQYF.

This clonotype appeared many times. CDR3 in DNA: TGTGCCATCAGTGAGTCGAGTAGGGCTCCCGACAATGAGCAGTTCTTC. Encoded protein: CAISESSRAPDNEQFF. The J gene is TRBJ2-1, the V gene TRBV10-3; D is uncertain. The CDR3 spans 16 residues. From germline, CDR1 is ENHRY and CDR2 SYGVKD. Deletions cut 0 bases from V and 5 bases from J, with 14 bases between.

This clonotype showed up many times. V gene TRBV4-1 combines with J gene TRBJ2-4; D is possibly TRBD1 or TRBD2 (6 bases each). CDR1 MGHRA and CDR2 YSYEKL come from the germline V gene. Trimming cost V 0 bases and J 0 bases, with 12 bases left between them. The CDR3 loop spans 17 amino acids. CDR3 sequence: CASSQEGRGLAKNIQYF. The DNA of the CDR3 is TGCGCCAGCAGCCAAGAGGGCAGGGGACTAGCCAAAAACATTCAGTACTTC.

The V call is TRBV20-1, the J call TRBJ1-2; no clear D gene. The CDR3 runs to 12 residues. The V gene lost 4 bases and the J gene lost 1 base, with 7 bases spanning the gap. CDR1 and CDR2 from the germline V gene are DFQATT and SNEGSKA (reference sequence). The CDR3: CSAISVNYGYTF. The DNA of the CDR3 is TGCAGTGCTATCTCCGTTAACTATGGCTACACCTTC.

V gene TRBV14 combines with J gene TRBJ2-3; TRBD2 matches 12 bases. V shed 3 bases and J 0 bases; nucleotides not matched to a gene: 7. The CDR3 is 18 amino acids. Germline lookup yields CDR1 SGHDN and CDR2 FVKESK. CDR3 DNA sequence: TGTGCCAGCAGCCAGAGACTAGCGGGGGATTCTAGCACAGATACGCAGTATTTT. This sequence encodes CASSQRLAGDSSTDTQYF.